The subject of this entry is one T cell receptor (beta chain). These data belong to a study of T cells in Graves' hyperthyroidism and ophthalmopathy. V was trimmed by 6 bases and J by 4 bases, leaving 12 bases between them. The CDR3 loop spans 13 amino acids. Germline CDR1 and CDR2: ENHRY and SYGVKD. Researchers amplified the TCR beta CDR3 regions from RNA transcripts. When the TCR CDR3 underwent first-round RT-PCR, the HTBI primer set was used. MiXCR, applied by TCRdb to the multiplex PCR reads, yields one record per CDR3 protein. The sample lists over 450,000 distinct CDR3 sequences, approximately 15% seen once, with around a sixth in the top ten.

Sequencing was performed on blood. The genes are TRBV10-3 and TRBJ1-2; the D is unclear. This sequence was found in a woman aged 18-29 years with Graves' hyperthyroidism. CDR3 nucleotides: TGTGCCATCAGAGCACAACAAGGCTATGGCTACACCTTC. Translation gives CAIRAQQGYGYTF.